These T cell receptor beta chains were read from a single sample in a study of cytomegalovirus exposure and HLA in healthy donors. Clones were sequenced by immunoSEQ multiplex PCR, and TCRdb holds only the in-frame ones, with some missing. The sample consists of 150,000 to 180,000 clones, about 86% of them appearing once. Source material: PBMCs. These TCRs come from a human donor in good health. CDR3s include the opening cysteine and the closing phenylalanine or tryptophan. The D gene is left open where the match is weak. Not all rows give a size; the values are once, few, many and, for expanded clones, a class.

clone_size: few
cdr3_length: 13
j_call: TRBJ1-1
d_call: -
v_call: TRBV5-1
cdr3_nt: TGCGCCAGCAGCTGGTCGGGGGGCACTGAAGCTTTCTTT
cdr3_aa: CASSWSGGTEAFF

clone_size: few
cdr3_length: 13
j_call: TRBJ1-6
d_call: -
v_call: TRBV11-2
cdr3_nt: TGTGCCAGCAGCTTAGAACATTCCACACCCCTCCACTTT
cdr3_aa: CASSLEHSTPLHF

clone_size: few
cdr3_length: 12
j_call: TRBJ2-1
d_call: -
v_call: TRBV27
cdr3_nt: TGTGCCAGCAGTCAACAGGGCAATGAGCAGTTCTTC
cdr3_aa: CASSQQGNEQFF

clone_size: -
cdr3_length: 15
j_call: TRBJ1-5
d_call: -
v_call: TRBV2
cdr3_nt: TGTGCCAGCAACTCTCAGGCTGTTAGCAATCAGCCCCAGCATTTT
cdr3_aa: CASNSQAVSNQPQHF

clone_size: -
cdr3_length: 16
j_call: TRBJ1-5
d_call: TRBD1
v_call: TRBV25-1
cdr3_nt: TGTGCCAGCAGTGGGGACAGGGAAGCTAGCAATCAGCCCCAGCATTTT
cdr3_aa: CASSGDREASNQPQHF

clone_size: -
cdr3_length: 16
j_call: TRBJ2-1
d_call: TRBD2
v_call: TRBV6-6
cdr3_nt: TGTGCCAGCAGTTACTCGGTGAGCGGGAGCCCCAATGAGCAGTTCTTC
cdr3_aa: CASSYSVSGSPNEQFF

clone_size: -
cdr3_length: 12
j_call: TRBJ2-3
d_call: -
v_call: TRBV27
cdr3_nt: TGTGCCAGCAGTACCCAACGGGATACGCAGTATTTT
cdr3_aa: CASSTQRDTQYF

clone_size: -
cdr3_length: 11
j_call: TRBJ1-1
d_call: TRBD1
v_call: TRBV20-1
cdr3_nt: TGCAGTGCTAGGACAGGGGGCATAGCTTTCTTT
cdr3_aa: CSARTGGIAFF

clone_size: -
cdr3_length: 13
j_call: TRBJ2-1
d_call: -
v_call: TRBV6-1
cdr3_nt: TGTGCCAGCTCCTCTCTAGGAGGGGTTGAGCAGTTCTTC
cdr3_aa: CASSSLGGVEQFF

clone_size: -
cdr3_length: 14
j_call: TRBJ2-1
d_call: TRBD1
v_call: TRBV5-1
cdr3_nt: TGCGCCAGCAGGTCCACAGGGGCGGGCGATGAGCAGTTCTTC
cdr3_aa: CASRSTGAGDEQFF

clone_size: -
cdr3_length: 16
j_call: TRBJ2-7
d_call: TRBD1
v_call: TRBV28
cdr3_nt: TGTGCCAGCAGTCTAACCTGGACAGGGGGCAGCTACGAGCAGTACTTC
cdr3_aa: CASSLTWTGGSYEQYF

clone_size: -
cdr3_length: 20
j_call: TRBJ2-4
d_call: TRBD2
v_call: TRBV4-1
cdr3_nt: TGCGCCAGCAGCCGAGCTCCCTTCGCGGGAGGGGTCATAGCCAAAAACATTCAGTACTTC
cdr3_aa: CASSRAPFAGGVIAKNIQYF

clone_size: -
cdr3_length: 13
j_call: TRBJ1-2
d_call: -
v_call: TRBV29-1
cdr3_nt: TGCAGCGTTGAAGGCTTGGGGGGATATGGCTACACCTTC
cdr3_aa: CSVEGLGGYGYTF

clone_size: -
cdr3_length: 13
j_call: TRBJ2-5
d_call: -
v_call: TRBV16
cdr3_nt: TGTGCCAGCAGTAATACAGTCCAAGAGACCCAGTACTTC
cdr3_aa: CASSNTVQETQYF

clone_size: -
cdr3_length: 15
j_call: TRBJ2-7
d_call: -
v_call: TRBV9
cdr3_nt: TGTGCCAGCAGCCCAGCAGCGGGTTACCTATACGAGCAGTACTTC
cdr3_aa: CASSPAAGYLYEQYF

clone_size: -
cdr3_length: 13
j_call: TRBJ2-7
d_call: -
v_call: TRBV29-1
cdr3_nt: TGCAGCGTCCGGGACTCCAAAAACTACGAGCAGTACTTC
cdr3_aa: CSVRDSKNYEQYF

clone_size: -
cdr3_length: 16
j_call: TRBJ2-1
d_call: -
v_call: TRBV9
cdr3_nt: TGTGCCAGCAGCGTAGGGGCGGGTCTGACCTACAATGAGCAGTTCTTC
cdr3_aa: CASSVGAGLTYNEQFF

clone_size: -
cdr3_length: 16
j_call: TRBJ2-2
d_call: TRBD2
v_call: TRBV13
cdr3_nt: TGTGCCAGCAGCCGGACTAGCGGGAGAGGCACCGGGGAGCTGTTTTTT
cdr3_aa: CASSRTSGRGTGELFF

clone_size: once
cdr3_length: 15
j_call: TRBJ2-1
d_call: -
v_call: TRBV9
cdr3_nt: TGTGCCAGCAGCGTACTTGCGGGGAATTACAATGAGCAGTTCTTC
cdr3_aa: CASSVLAGNYNEQFF

clone_size: -
cdr3_length: 15
j_call: TRBJ2-7
d_call: TRBD1
v_call: TRBV7-9
cdr3_nt: TGTGCCAGCAGCTTAGTGGGGGACAGGGCATACGAGCAGTACTTC
cdr3_aa: CASSLVGDRAYEQYF

clone_size: -
cdr3_length: 14
j_call: TRBJ1-1
d_call: -
v_call: TRBV30
cdr3_nt: TGTGCCTGGAGTGTCCTCAGCGGGAACACTGAAGCTTTCTTT
cdr3_aa: CAWSVLSGNTEAFF

clone_size: -
cdr3_length: 14
j_call: TRBJ1-5
d_call: -
v_call: TRBV9
cdr3_nt: TGTGCCAGCAGCGTAGTAAGGGGGGGTCAGCCCCAGCATTTT
cdr3_aa: CASSVVRGGQPQHF

clone_size: -
cdr3_length: 13
j_call: TRBJ1-2
d_call: -
v_call: TRBV5-6
cdr3_nt: TGTGCCAGCGGGCTCGGGGTCGGCTATGGCTACACCTTC
cdr3_aa: CASGLGVGYGYTF

clone_size: -
cdr3_length: 15
j_call: TRBJ2-7
d_call: TRBD2
v_call: TRBV30
cdr3_nt: TGTGCCTGGAGTGTTAGACTAGCGGGAGCAAGCGAGCAGTACTTC
cdr3_aa: CAWSVRLAGASEQYF

clone_size: -
cdr3_length: 15
j_call: TRBJ1-6
d_call: -
v_call: TRBV5-6
cdr3_nt: TGTGCCAGCAGCGGCGGGTCGGTAAATAATTCACCCCTCCACTTT
cdr3_aa: CASSGGSVNNSPLHF

clone_size: -
cdr3_length: 13
j_call: TRBJ1-2
d_call: -
v_call: TRBV5-6
cdr3_nt: TGTGCCAGCAGTCTCGGGGGTAACTATGGCTACACCTTC
cdr3_aa: CASSLGGNYGYTF

clone_size: -
cdr3_length: 17
j_call: TRBJ2-2
d_call: TRBD2
v_call: TRBV5-4
cdr3_nt: TGTGCCAGCAGCTTGTTTGCTCCTAGCGGGTTGCTCGGGGAGCTGTTTTTT
cdr3_aa: CASSLFAPSGLLGELFF

clone_size: -
cdr3_length: 15
j_call: TRBJ2-7
d_call: TRBD2
v_call: TRBV27
cdr3_nt: TGTGCCAGCAGTCCATCGGGACTAGCGCTACCCGAGCAGTACTTC
cdr3_aa: CASSPSGLALPEQYF

clone_size: once
cdr3_length: 14
j_call: TRBJ1-5
d_call: TRBD1
v_call: TRBV9
cdr3_nt: TGTGCCAGCAGCGGGACAGGGGATGATCAGCCCCAGCATTTT
cdr3_aa: CASSGTGDDQPQHF

clone_size: -
cdr3_length: 15
j_call: TRBJ2-7
d_call: TRBD2
v_call: TRBV6-6
cdr3_nt: TGTGCCAGCAGTCCAACTAGCGGGGGATACTACGAGCAGTACTTC
cdr3_aa: CASSPTSGGYYEQYF

clone_size: -
cdr3_length: 18
j_call: TRBJ1-2
d_call: TRBD1
v_call: TRBV4-3
cdr3_nt: TGCGCCAGCAGCCAAAAACTATCCGGACAGGGGACAATCTATGGCTACACCTTC
cdr3_aa: CASSQKLSGQGTIYGYTF

clone_size: -
cdr3_length: 16
j_call: TRBJ1-4
d_call: -
v_call: TRBV5-1
cdr3_nt: TGCGCCAGCAGCTTGGCCCCGGGACTGCCTAATGAAAAACTGTTTTTT
cdr3_aa: CASSLAPGLPNEKLFF

clone_size: -
cdr3_length: 15
j_call: TRBJ2-2
d_call: -
v_call: TRBV7-2
cdr3_nt: TGTGCCAGCAGCTTTGAGGGTCTTCCGATCGGGGAGCTGTTTTTT
cdr3_aa: CASSFEGLPIGELFF

clone_size: -
cdr3_length: 18
j_call: TRBJ1-6
d_call: -
v_call: TRBV10-3
cdr3_nt: TGTGCCATCAGTGACACAGGTTCCGAAGGAGCCTATAATTCACCCCTCCACTTT
cdr3_aa: CAISDTGSEGAYNSPLHF

clone_size: once
cdr3_length: 14
j_call: TRBJ2-7
d_call: -
v_call: TRBV28
cdr3_nt: TGTGCCAGCAGTCCGACAGGCCTGACCTACGAGCAGTACTTC
cdr3_aa: CASSPTGLTYEQYF

clone_size: -
cdr3_length: 16
j_call: TRBJ2-1
d_call: -
v_call: TRBV5-1
cdr3_nt: TGCGCCAGCAGCTTCGGAGGAGCGACCTCCTACAATGAGCAGTTCTTC
cdr3_aa: CASSFGGATSYNEQFF

clone_size: -
cdr3_length: 16
j_call: TRBJ2-3
d_call: TRBD1
v_call: TRBV5-1
cdr3_nt: TGCGCCAGCAGCAGAACCACAGGGGGCGCCGTAGATACGCAGTATTTT
cdr3_aa: CASSRTTGGAVDTQYF

clone_size: few
cdr3_length: 14
j_call: TRBJ1-1
d_call: -
v_call: TRBV11-1
cdr3_nt: TGTGCCAGCAGCCCAGGGGCTCCGGGGACTGAAGCTTTCTTT
cdr3_aa: CASSPGAPGTEAFF

clone_size: -
cdr3_length: 14
j_call: TRBJ2-1
d_call: -
v_call: TRBV7-2
cdr3_nt: TGTGCCAGCAGCTTAGCCCCGGTCTACAATGAGCAGTTCTTC
cdr3_aa: CASSLAPVYNEQFF

clone_size: few
cdr3_length: 17
j_call: TRBJ2-2
d_call: TRBD2
v_call: TRBV27
cdr3_nt: TGTGCCAGCAGTTTAGGCTATGGGACTAAAAACACCGGGGAGCTGTTTTTT
cdr3_aa: CASSLGYGTKNTGELFF

clone_size: -
cdr3_length: 13
j_call: TRBJ1-2
d_call: -
v_call: TRBV6-1
cdr3_nt: TGTGCCAGCAGTGAATTGTGGGCCTGGGGCTACACCTTC
cdr3_aa: CASSELWAWGYTF

clone_size: few
cdr3_length: 16
j_call: TRBJ2-7
d_call: -
v_call: TRBV7-6
cdr3_nt: TGTGCCAGCAGCTTAGCGAAGTTCAGGGGAACCTACGAGCAGTACTTC
cdr3_aa: CASSLAKFRGTYEQYF

clone_size: -
cdr3_length: 14
j_call: TRBJ1-2
d_call: -
v_call: TRBV11-2
cdr3_nt: TGTGCCAGCAGCTTAGAGCCGGGACTCTATGGCTACACCTTC
cdr3_aa: CASSLEPGLYGYTF

clone_size: -
cdr3_length: 16
j_call: TRBJ2-5
d_call: -
v_call: TRBV11-2
cdr3_nt: TGTGCCAGCAGCTTAGTATCAGGGTTCACCCAAGAGACCCAGTACTTC
cdr3_aa: CASSLVSGFTQETQYF

clone_size: -
cdr3_length: 15
j_call: TRBJ1-6
d_call: TRBD1
v_call: TRBV6-6
cdr3_nt: TGTGCCAGCAGTTCCCAGGGGGTACCCAATTCACCCCTCCACTTT
cdr3_aa: CASSSQGVPNSPLHF

clone_size: -
cdr3_length: 15
j_call: TRBJ2-7
d_call: -
v_call: TRBV7-6
cdr3_nt: TGTGCCAGCAGCTTAGGTAGGGGCGGATCCTACGAGCAGTACTTC
cdr3_aa: CASSLGRGGSYEQYF

clone_size: -
cdr3_length: 16
j_call: TRBJ1-2
d_call: TRBD1
v_call: TRBV9
cdr3_nt: TGTGCCAGCAGCGTAGGGGGGGGACAGGGGCCGTATGGCTACACCTTC
cdr3_aa: CASSVGGGQGPYGYTF

clone_size: -
cdr3_length: 14
j_call: TRBJ2-1
d_call: -
v_call: TRBV7-9
cdr3_nt: TGTGCCAGCAGCTTAGCCCCACCGGGATCTGAGCAGTTCTTC
cdr3_aa: CASSLAPPGSEQFF

clone_size: -
cdr3_length: 15
j_call: TRBJ1-2
d_call: TRBD1
v_call: TRBV5-4
cdr3_nt: TGTGCCAGCAGCCAGGGACAGCTGATTAACTATGGCTACACCTTC
cdr3_aa: CASSQGQLINYGYTF

clone_size: -
cdr3_length: 18
j_call: TRBJ2-2
d_call: TRBD1
v_call: TRBV18
cdr3_nt: TGTGCCAGCTCTCCCAGGGGGACAGGAATGACGAACACCGGGGAGCTGTTTTTT
cdr3_aa: CASSPRGTGMTNTGELFF

clone_size: -
cdr3_length: 16
j_call: TRBJ1-1
d_call: -
v_call: TRBV6-6
cdr3_nt: TGTGCCAGCAGTTACCGATCTATAGATATAATCACTGAAGCTTTCTTT
cdr3_aa: CASSYRSIDIITEAFF

clone_size: -
cdr3_length: 13
j_call: TRBJ1-3
d_call: -
v_call: TRBV29-1
cdr3_nt: TGCAGCGTCGAAACAGGGAATGGAAACACCATATATTTT
cdr3_aa: CSVETGNGNTIYF

clone_size: -
cdr3_length: 15
j_call: TRBJ1-1
d_call: -
v_call: TRBV19
cdr3_nt: TGTGCCAGTAGTATAGATCGGAACGGGCGGGGTGAAGCTTTCTTT
cdr3_aa: CASSIDRNGRGEAFF

clone_size: -
cdr3_length: 14
j_call: TRBJ1-2
d_call: -
v_call: TRBV15
cdr3_nt: TGTGCCACCAGCAGAGTGGCGGGGAGCTATGGCTACACCTTC
cdr3_aa: CATSRVAGSYGYTF

clone_size: few
cdr3_length: 14
j_call: TRBJ1-1
d_call: -
v_call: TRBV2
cdr3_nt: TGTGCCAGCAGTGTTCGCCGGGGGGGCACTGAAGCTTTCTTT
cdr3_aa: CASSVRRGGTEAFF

clone_size: few
cdr3_length: 14
j_call: TRBJ1-1
d_call: -
v_call: TRBV7-6
cdr3_nt: TGTGCCAGCAGCTCCGCCTCAGGGCTGACTGAAGCTTTCTTT
cdr3_aa: CASSSASGLTEAFF

clone_size: -
cdr3_length: 16
j_call: TRBJ2-2
d_call: -
v_call: TRBV18
cdr3_nt: TGTGCCATAGCTCACCAAGGTACCCTGAACACCGGGGAGCTGTTTTTT
cdr3_aa: CAIAHQGTLNTGELFF

clone_size: -
cdr3_length: 14
j_call: TRBJ2-7
d_call: TRBD1
v_call: TRBV5-1
cdr3_nt: TGCGCCAGCAGCATAACAGGGGGAGGCTACGAGCAGTACTTC
cdr3_aa: CASSITGGGYEQYF

clone_size: -
cdr3_length: 16
j_call: TRBJ2-2
d_call: TRBD1
v_call: TRBV30
cdr3_nt: TGTGCCTGGAGTGTACTCATTGGGACAGGGACCGGGGAGCTGTTTTTT
cdr3_aa: CAWSVLIGTGTGELFF

clone_size: -
cdr3_length: 14
j_call: TRBJ1-1
d_call: TRBD1
v_call: TRBV7-9
cdr3_nt: TGTGCCAGCAATGAAGGGGGCGAGAGAACTGAAGCTTTCTTT
cdr3_aa: CASNEGGERTEAFF